This TCR beta chain was documented in a study of blood T cell repertoires in COVID-19. Study context: Researchers got acute and convalescent COVID-19 samples from the United States, Italy and Spain.

J lost 6 bases, V lost 2 bases, and 12 bases had no gene match. Germline V CDR1 and CDR2: MNHEY, SVGEGT. CDR3 length equals 16 residues. Clones were read by immunoSEQ multiplex PCR, and TCRdb kept only the in-frame ones, dropping some. The sample lists approximately 60,000 clones, approximately 78% occurring once. This clone came up once. Sequenced: peripheral blood. This chain connects TRBV6-2 or TRBV6-3 to TRBJ1-2; 7 bases match TRBD1. The source of this sequence is a woman older than 75 with acute or convalescent COVID-19. CDR3 nucleotide sequence: TGTGCCAGCAGTTACCCCTATCGGGGCAGGGGGGATGGCTACACCTTC. Residues: CASSYPYRGRGDGYTF.